Presented here are 23 T cell receptor beta chains from one specimen sequenced in a study of blood T cell repertoires in COVID-19. TCRdb keeps only in-frame clones here, not all; method: immunoSEQ multiplex PCR. This table holds 150,000 to 200,000 clones, about 75% found once. The sample was peripheral blood. The origin of the receptors is a woman in her sixties or seventies with acute or convalescent COVID-19.

The chain employs TRBV3-1 (or the pseudogene TRBV3-2) and TRBJ1-6, with 8 bases fitting TRBD1. This CDR3 has 13 amino acids. Germline CDR1 reads LGHDT; CDR2 reads YNNKEL (reference sequence). V was clipped by 3 bases and J by 15 bases; unmatched bases: 7. In nucleotides, the CDR3 is TGTGCCAGCAGCCAGGGCCGGACAGGGCGCCTCCACTTT. Its translation is CASSQGRTGRLHF.

This clone was seen a single time. The chain combines TRBV5-1 with TRBJ2-3, with 7 bases that match TRBD2. The CDR3 is 15 residues long. Germline V gene data show CDR1 as SGHRS and CDR2 as YFSETQ. J was trimmed by 2 bases and V by 1 base; bases with no gene match: 4. CDR3 bases: TGCGCCAGCAGCTTGTCTAGCGGAGACACAGATACGCAGTATTTT. It yields the protein CASSLSSGDTDTQYF.

The gene calls are TRBV4-2 and TRBJ2-2; 7 bases line up with TRBD1. CDR3 length equals 13 residues. Trimming removed 4 bases from V and 6 bases from J; junction bases left unmatched: 2. Germline assignment: CDR1 LGHNA and CDR2 YNFKEQ. The CDR3 nucleotides are TGTGCCAGCAGCCGCACAGGGGCCGGGGAGCTGTTTTTT. Translation: CASSRTGAGELFF.

The J gene is TRBJ2-1, the V gene TRBV19; 8 positions match TRBD1. V was pared by 6 bases and J by 4 bases, with 5 bases of the junction left unmatched. The CDR3 is 14 amino acids. CDR1 and CDR2 (germline): LNHDA, SQIVND (reference sequence). The CDR3 is CASRPGQDYNEQFF. CDR3 nucleotide sequence: TGTGCCAGTAGGCCGGGACAGGATTACAATGAGCAGTTCTTC.

The rearrangement links TRBV6-5 to TRBJ2-3, with D maybe TRBD2 (5 bases). Trimming stripped 5 bases from V and 1 base from J, with 10 bases between. Germline lookup yields CDR1 MNHEY and CDR2 SVGAGI. The CDR3 is 14 amino acids. As DNA, the CDR3 is TGTGCCAGCAGTAGAGGGATAGGCACAGATACGCAGTATTTT. It codes for CASSRGIGTDTQYF.

This clone was counted a single time. The rearrangement links TRBV4-2 to TRBJ2-7, with D perhaps matching TRBD2 (6 bases). Germline V gene sequence: CDR1 LGHNA, CDR2 YNFKEQ. V was clipped by 1 base and J by 0 bases, with 16 bases between them. CDR3 length: 17 residues. The CDR3 region has the DNA TGTGCCAGCAGCCAAGCATACGGGGGTCCACGCTCCTACGAGCAGTACTTC. Translated: CASSQAYGGPRSYEQYF.

The rearrangement links TRBV18 to TRBJ1-2; 10 bases fit TRBD1. The ends lost 5 bases at V and 4 bases at J; junction bases unmatched: 10. CDR1 is KGHSH, CDR2 LQKENI, per germline. CDR3 length: 16 amino acids. DNA for the CDR3: TGTGCCAGCTCAGATGCCGGGACAGGGGAAAGCTATGGCTACACCTTC. It codes for CASSDAGTGESYGYTF.

V gene TRBV6-5 combines with J gene TRBJ2-2, with TRBD1 identical over 7 bases. This CDR3 contains 15 residues. J gave up 1 base and V 6 bases, and 5 bases lay outside the gene matches. Germline CDR1 is MNHEY and CDR2 is SVGAGI. Written as DNA, the CDR3 is TGTGCCAGCAGGAAGGGGGCTGGGAACACCGGGGAGCTGTTTTTT. Its translation: CASRKGAGNTGELFF.

This clone was detected only a few times. This chain connects TRBV3-1 (or the pseudogene TRBV3-2) to TRBJ1-1; 10 positions match TRBD1. This CDR3 comprises 19 residues. Germline CDR1 reads LGHDT; CDR2 reads YNNKEL (reference sequence). Germline trimming cut 7 bases from V and 3 bases from J; bases unmatched to any gene: 20. The CDR3 loop reads CASTPRSRTGGSLDTEAFF. The CDR3 region has the DNA TGTGCCAGCACCCCAAGGTCGAGGACAGGGGGATCGTTAGACACTGAAGCTTTCTTT.

A remark on this clone: The sample carries other DNA sequences with the same CDR3. This sequence joins TRBV3-1 (or the pseudogene TRBV3-2) and TRBJ2-5; the match to TRBD2 covers 7 bases. V trimming: 4 bases; J trimming: 1 base; junction bases outside the gene matches: 6. CDR3 length: 15 residues. Germline lookup yields CDR1 LGHDT and CDR2 YNNKEL (reference sequence). DNA for the CDR3: TGTGCCAGCAGCCCTCTAGCGGTAGCCCAAGAGACCCAGTACTTC. Protein sequence: CASSPLAVAQETQYF.

V and J are TRBV12-3 or TRBV12-4 and TRBJ2-7, with unresolved D. This CDR3 contains 12 residues. V gave up 3 bases and J gave up 5 bases, with 8 bases separating them. CDR3 bases: TGTGCCAGCAGTTTGAGTCCCCACGAGCAGTACTTC. Translated: CASSLSPHEQYF.

This chain joins TRBV5-1 and TRBJ1-5; tentative D call: TRBD1 (6 bases). V was trimmed by 4 bases and J by 1 base, leaving 12 bases between them. The CDR3 consists of 15 residues. Germline CDR1 reads SGHRS; CDR2 reads YFSETQ. The DNA for the CDR3 is TGCGCCAGCAGCGTGGATGGACAGAGCAATCAGCCCCAGCATTTT. It codes for CASSVDGQSNQPQHF.

The CDR3 coding sequence is TGTGCCAGCAGCTTAGACGGTAGAAGAATCGACGAGCAGTACTTC. Translation: CASSLDGRRIDEQYF. This chain uses TRBV7-9 with TRBJ2-7; D gene ambiguous. V lost 1 base and J lost 5, with 15 bases in between. Germline V gene data show CDR1 as SEHNR and CDR2 as FQNEAQ (reference sequence). The CDR3 runs 15 residues.

This chain connects TRBV2 to TRBJ2-4, with 7 nucleotides matching TRBD2. The CDR3 totals 13 residues. Per the germline V gene, CDR1 is SNHLY and CDR2 is FYNNEI. The J segment lost 8 bases and the V segment lost 4 bases, leaving 5 bases of the junction unmatched. DNA of the CDR3: TGTGCCAGCAGTGGCGGGAGAGGGGACATTCAGTACTTC. Protein product: CASSGGRGDIQYF. Together with reference TRBV2 and TRBJ2-4, the CDR3 gives the full variable domain: EPEVTQTPSHQVTQMGQEVILRCVPISNHLYFYWYRQILGQKVEFLVSFYNNEISEKSEIFDDQFSVERPDGSNFTLKIRSTKLEDSAMYFCASSGGRGDIQYFGAGTRLSVL.

This rearrangement joins TRBV15 to TRBJ1-6, with 8 bases matching TRBD1. CDR3 length: 16 amino acids. Germline V gene lookup returns CDR1 LNHNV and CDR2 YYDKDF (reference sequence). The V segment lost 3 bases and the J segment 10 bases; nucleotides outside the gene matches: 11. The CDR3 DNA reads TGTGCCACCAGCAGCGGACAGGGCGGGGGCAACTCACCCCTCCACTTT. Residues: CATSSGQGGGNSPLHF. Together with reference TRBV15 and TRBJ1-6, the CDR3 gives the full variable domain: DAMVIQNPRYQVTQFGKPVTLSCSQTLNHNVMYWYQQKSSQAPKLLFHYYDKDFNNEADTPDNFQSRRPNTSFCFLDIRSPGLGDTAMYLCATSSGQGGGNSPLHFGNGTRLTVT.

The CDR3 loop reads CASSSLGTVRYNEQFF. The DNA of the CDR3 is TGTGCCAGCAGCTCACTCGGGACAGTCCGCTACAATGAGCAGTTCTTC. The chain employs TRBV7-9 and TRBJ2-1, with 7 bases identical to TRBD1. Losses at the gene ends were 4 bases for V and 3 bases for J; bases not matched to a gene: 9. CDR3 length: 16 residues. Germline V lookup: CDR1 SEHNR, CDR2 FQNEAQ (reference sequence).

V gene TRBV5-4 combines with J gene TRBJ2-1; TRBD2 agrees at 7 bases. The junction had 4 bases not matched to a gene; V was cut back by 1 base and J by 3 bases. There are 15 residues in the CDR3. The germline CDR1 and CDR2 sequences are SGHNT and YYREEE (reference sequence). The chain's CDR3 is CASSLRRESYNEQFF. DNA of the CDR3: TGTGCCAGCAGCTTGAGGCGGGAGAGCTACAATGAGCAGTTCTTC.

The rearrangement links TRBV29-1 to TRBJ2-3, with TRBD2 as a possible D gene (8 bases). Trimming shortened V by 4 bases and J by 0 bases, and 17 bases separated the two germline ends. Germline V lookup: CDR1 SQVTM, CDR2 ANQGSEA. The length of the CDR3 is 16 residues. The CDR3 bases are TGCAGCGTTGGTGGGACTAGGGGACAGAGCACAGATACGCAGTATTTT. Translated, it gives CSVGGTRGQSTDTQYF.

This chain joins TRBV6-5 and TRBJ1-6, with D perhaps matching TRBD1 (6 bases). Germline V gene data show CDR1 as MNHEY and CDR2 as SVGAGI. V gave up 0 bases and J gave up 5 bases, with 11 bases separating them. The CDR3 runs 16 residues. The DNA for the CDR3 is TGTGCCAGCAGTTACTCGATAAACAGGGATAATTCACCCCTCCACTTT. Translated, it gives CASSYSINRDNSPLHF.

The chain links TRBV10-2 to TRBJ2-5; TRBD2 agrees at 8 bases. Trimming removed 4 bases from V and 3 bases from J; junction bases left unmatched: 10. CDR1 is WSHSY and CDR2 is SAAADI in the germline V gene. The CDR3 loop spans 16 amino acids. The CDR3 sequence is CASSGVLAENEETQYF. The DNA of the CDR3 is TGCGCCAGCAGTGGAGTACTAGCGGAGAATGAAGAGACCCAGTACTTC.

In its sample, this clone was seen a few times. V gene TRBV6-7 combines with J gene TRBJ2-3, with 14 bases fitting TRBD2. TRBV6-7 belongs to the ORF category, with a function that is uncertain. This CDR3 region has 18 residues. Trimming cost V 5 bases and J 0 bases; bases outside gene matches: 7. CDR3 amino acids: CASSPTSGRGLSTDTQYF. The CDR3 coding sequence is TGTGCCAGCAGTCCGACTAGCGGGAGGGGTCTTAGCACAGATACGCAGTATTTT.

The chain joins TRBV4-1 to TRBJ1-5, with TRBD1 matching over 7 bases. Per germline, CDR1 MGHRA and CDR2 YSYEKL. With 0 bases clipped from V and 5 bases from J, the junction kept 4 bases outside the gene matches. The CDR3 contains 15 residues. The CDR3 is CASSQEFRGDQPQHF. The CDR3 region has the DNA TGCGCCAGCAGCCAAGAGTTCAGGGGGGATCAGCCCCAGCATTTT.

This chain joins TRBV5-1 and TRBJ1-2; a possible D gene is TRBD1 (6 bases). The CDR3 runs to 14 residues. V lost 2 bases and J lost 6, with 14 bases in between. Germline-derived CDR1 and CDR2 are SGHRS and YFSETQ. CDR3 in DNA: TGCGCCAGCAGCTTAGTTACAGGGTTGGATGGCTACACCTTC. This sequence encodes CASSLVTGLDGYTF.